This is a list of T cell receptor beta chains from one sample in a study of T cell changes during pregnancy in multiple sclerosis. Assay: immunoSEQ multiplex PCR; the TCRdb copy retains only in-frame clones and omits some. The sample shows 70,000 or so clones, around 92% of them seen only once. The source material was peripheral blood, sampled in the third trimester of pregnancy. The source is a female donor in good health, enrolled as a control in a pregnancy study. The CDR3 runs from the conserved cysteine through the conserved F or W. D genes are given only for firm matches. Rows give clone size only sometimes, using once, few, many, or a class for an expanded clone.

DNA,CDR3,size,D,V,length,J
TGTGCCAGCAGCTTGGGGCTAGCGGGGAGAGGAGGTGAGCAGTTCTTC,CASSLGLAGRGGEQFF,once,TRBD2,TRBV5-4,16,TRBJ2-1
TGCGCCAGCAGCCAAGAGACCCCTAGCGGGTCAAAGGTGGAGCAGTACTTC,CASSQETPSGSKVEQYF,-,TRBD2,TRBV4-1,17,TRBJ2-7
TGTGCCAGTAGCCTACCCAATCAGCCCCAGCATTTT,CASSLPNQPQHF,once,-,TRBV19,12,TRBJ1-5
TGCGCCAGCAGCCCTGAAGGGACAGGGGTCGAGCAGTACTTC,CASSPEGTGVEQYF,-,TRBD1,TRBV5-1,14,TRBJ2-7
TGTGCCAGCAGCCCGAGAACTCAGGGGCCTGGAGGCTACACCTTC,CASSPRTQGPGGYTF,-,-,TRBV7-9,15,TRBJ1-2
TGTGCCAGCAGTTCCGCCGGGACAGGGGGAGAGACCCAGTACTTC,CASSSAGTGGETQYF,-,TRBD1,TRBV27,15,TRBJ2-5
TGTGCCAGCAGCAAAGTTGTCACCGAGATGCATACGCAGTATTTT,CASSKVVTEMHTQYF,-,-,TRBV21-1,15,TRBJ2-3
TGTGCCTGGAGTGTGGGGACTTATAATTCACCCCTCCACTTT,CAWSVGTYNSPLHF,few,-,TRBV30,14,TRBJ1-6
TGTGCCAGCAGTGCCGGGACAGGGTTCACGAACACCGGGGAGCTGTTTTTT,CASSAGTGFTNTGELFF,-,TRBD1,TRBV6-1,17,TRBJ2-2
TGTGCCAGCAGCGCCAGCGGGGGAACAGATACGCAGTATTTT,CASSASGGTDTQYF,-,TRBD2,TRBV9,14,TRBJ2-3
TGCAGCGTTGTGTCCAGCGGGGGTGGGACCCAGTACTTC,CSVVSSGGGTQYF,-,TRBD2,TRBV29-1,13,TRBJ2-5
TGTGCCAGCTCACCAGCAGGGGATTCCTACAATGAGCAGTTCTTC,CASSPAGDSYNEQFF,-,-,TRBV18,15,TRBJ2-1
TGTGCCAGCAGCCACCTCCAAGAGACCCAGTACTTC,CASSHLQETQYF,-,-,TRBV14,12,TRBJ2-5
TGTGCCTGGGGGGGAGGAGAGGGACCTTACAATGAGCAGTTCTTC,CAWGGGEGPYNEQFF,-,-,TRBV30,15,TRBJ2-1
TGTGCCAGCAGCCGGGACTATAACACCGGGGAGCTGTTTTTT,CASSRDYNTGELFF,-,TRBD2,TRBV7-2,14,TRBJ2-2
TGTGCCAGCAGCACACGACTAGCGGGCTCGTACAATGAGCAGTTCTTC,CASSTRLAGSYNEQFF,-,TRBD2,TRBV7-9,16,TRBJ2-1
TGTGCCAGCAGTTCAGGCGGGGGGGAAGAGACCCAGTACTTC,CASSSGGGEETQYF,-,TRBD2,TRBV27,14,TRBJ2-5
TGTGCCAGCAGGGGGACAGGCGAAGATACGCAGTATTTT,CASRGTGEDTQYF,-,TRBD1,TRBV6-5,13,TRBJ2-3
TGTGCCAGCAGCTTAACGTACAGCTACAATGAGCAGTTCTTC,CASSLTYSYNEQFF,-,-,TRBV7-3,14,TRBJ2-1
TGTGCCAGCAGCTCGATTGGGACAGCTGGAAACACCATATATTTT,CASSSIGTAGNTIYF,-,TRBD1,TRBV11-2,15,TRBJ1-3